Listed here are 3 T cell receptor beta chains from one sample, sequenced in a study of blood T cell repertoires in COVID-19. This table comes from immunoSEQ multiplex PCR, and its TCRdb copy is limited to in-frame clones, with some not included. The sample holds about 74,000 clones, about 86% seen once. The material sequenced was peripheral blood. The receptors were gathered from a woman aged 80 or over with active or convalescent COVID-19.

V usage is TRBV5-5 and J usage is TRBJ1-5, with 8 bases lining up with TRBD1. Per germline, CDR1 SGHKS and CDR2 YYEKEE (reference sequence). V was clipped by 3 bases and J by 7 bases; unmatched bases: 9. The CDR3 covers 15 residues. The CDR3 DNA reads TGTGCCAGCAGCTGGGGACAGGCCTCTGGGCAGCCCCAGCATTTT. Translation: CASSWGQASGQPQHF.

J is TRBJ2-2 and V is TRBV30, with a tentative D call TRBD2 (6 bases). The CDR3 is made up of 13 amino acids. V lost 5 bases to trimming and J lost 8 bases, with 15 bases between them. Germline V gene sequence: CDR1 GTSNPN, CDR2 SVGIG (reference sequence). Written as DNA, the CDR3 is TGTGCCTGGGCCCGGGACTCACGGGGGGAGCTGTTTTTT. Protein sequence: CAWARDSRGELFF.

J is TRBJ2-1 and V is TRBV3-1 (or the pseudogene TRBV3-2); TRBD2 matches 8 bases. Looked up from germline, CDR1 is LGHDT and CDR2 is YNNKEL (reference sequence). The CDR3 extends over 17 amino acids. The V segment lost 5 bases and the J segment 4 bases; nucleotides outside the gene matches: 13. CDR3 in amino acids: CASSGGGHNPTYNEQFF. The CDR3 DNA follows: TGTGCCAGCAGCGGCGGGGGGCACAATCCAACTTACAATGAGCAGTTCTTC.